The clone carrying this T cell receptor beta chain was seen a handful of times. Next came a second PCR, run for about 7 to 12 cycles, which used a sample-barcoded 5' primer along with a J-beta primer mix. TCRdb re-called the 5' RACE reads through MiXCR, storing one row per CDR3 protein. In the table there are 1 million or so distinct CDR3 sequences, 40% to 50% of which are singletons. This record belongs to a study of blood T cells in healthy people across ages. The sequenced sample was blood. The receptor comes from a woman aged 55 to 70 in good health.

CDR3: CASSLVNYRYF. CDR3 nucleotides: TGTGCCAGCAGCTTAGTTAATTATCGGTACTTC. This rearrangement joins TRBV7-2 to TRBJ2-5, with D unclear. The V end was cut by 1 base, the J end by 13 bases, with 10 bases between. This CDR3 contains 11 residues. The germline V gene has CDR1 SGHTA and CDR2 FQGNSA.